This TCR beta chain was identified in a study of control samples from healthy donors and cancer patients. Assay: immunoSEQ multiplex PCR; the TCRdb copy retains only in-frame clones and omits some. The sample has about 150,000 clones, 75% to 95% seen once. With respect to this clone: A junction end diverges from the germline sequence, so it may reflect a read error. Other DNA sequences within the sample encode an identical CDR3.

The CDR3 length is 15 residues. Germline-derived CDR1 and CDR2 are LGHDT and YNNKEL (reference sequence). The source material was blood. This TCR was recovered from a woman aged 40-49 years in good health. The gene calls are TRBV3-1 (or the pseudogene TRBV3-2) and TRBJ2-3; the D gene is possibly TRBD1 (5 bases). The CDR3 loop reads CASRAGSGSTDTQYF. CDR3 DNA sequence: TGCGCCAGCAGGGCAGGGTCCGGTAGCACAGATACGCAGTATTTT.